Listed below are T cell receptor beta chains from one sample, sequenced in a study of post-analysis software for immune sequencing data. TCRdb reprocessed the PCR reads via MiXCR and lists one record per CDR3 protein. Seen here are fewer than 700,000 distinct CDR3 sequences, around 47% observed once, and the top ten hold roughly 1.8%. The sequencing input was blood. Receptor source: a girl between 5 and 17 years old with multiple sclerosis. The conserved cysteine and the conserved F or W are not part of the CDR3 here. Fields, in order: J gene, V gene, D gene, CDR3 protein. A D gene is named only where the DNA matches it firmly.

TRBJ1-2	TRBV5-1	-	ASSYGHMLYGYT
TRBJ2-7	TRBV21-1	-	ASSARPASYEQY
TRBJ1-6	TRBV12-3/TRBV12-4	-	ASSLRTVDSPLH
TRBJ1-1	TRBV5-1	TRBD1	ASTLTGAPGTEAF
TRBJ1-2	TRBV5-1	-	ASSLIFGGGGYT
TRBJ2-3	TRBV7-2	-	ASSLGQGFTDTQY
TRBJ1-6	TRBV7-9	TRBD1	ASSPRRTGVSPLH
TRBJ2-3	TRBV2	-	ASKRDSYKSTQY
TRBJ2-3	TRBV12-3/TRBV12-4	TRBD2	ASRGLAGVAQY
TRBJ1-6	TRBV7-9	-	ASREGGWNSPLH
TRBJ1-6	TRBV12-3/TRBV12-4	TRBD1	ASSLQTGGGSPLH
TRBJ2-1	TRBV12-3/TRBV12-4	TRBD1	ASSSRTGVRPNEQF
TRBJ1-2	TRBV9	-	ASSVASGSYGYT
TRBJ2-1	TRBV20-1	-	SASQAGVGEQF
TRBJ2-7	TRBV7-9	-	ASSPAEGQELYEQY
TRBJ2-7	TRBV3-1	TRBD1	ASSQADRGNEQY
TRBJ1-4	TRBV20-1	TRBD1	SAKRQGGNEKLF
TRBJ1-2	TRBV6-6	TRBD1	ASNEQGRYGYT
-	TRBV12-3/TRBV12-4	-	ASSLRLGGSYEQY
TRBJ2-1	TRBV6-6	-	ASSPSYEQF
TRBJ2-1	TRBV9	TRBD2	ASSVVSGIEF
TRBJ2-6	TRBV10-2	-	ASSPQGANVLT
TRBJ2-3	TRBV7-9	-	ASSLLQRDTQY
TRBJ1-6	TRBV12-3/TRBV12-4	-	ASSFGNSPLH
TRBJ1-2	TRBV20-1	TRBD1	SATTGGNYGYT
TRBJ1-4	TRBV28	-	ASSYSGNPIGKLF
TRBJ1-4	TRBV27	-	ASSGQRGEKLF
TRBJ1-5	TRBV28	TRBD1	ASTRGYSGQGEESNQPQH
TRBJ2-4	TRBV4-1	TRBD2	ASSQVRETSGSQNIQY
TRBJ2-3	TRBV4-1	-	ASSQPPGRKDPRATDTQY
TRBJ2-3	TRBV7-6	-	ASSSAGTASTDTQY
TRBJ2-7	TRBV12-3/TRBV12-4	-	ASGSYYEQY
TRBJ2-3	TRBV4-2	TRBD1	ASTQKGTGGADTQY
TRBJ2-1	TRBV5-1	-	ASSYLMGQWARNEQF
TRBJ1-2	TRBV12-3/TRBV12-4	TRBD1	ASSPQGLGYGYT
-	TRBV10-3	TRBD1	AISESRPDRGYEQY
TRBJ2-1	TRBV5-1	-	ASSPSGPNNEQF
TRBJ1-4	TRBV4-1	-	ASSQDSGVNEKLF
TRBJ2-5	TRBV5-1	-	ASSYRQVQETQY
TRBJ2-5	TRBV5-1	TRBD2	ASSLELAGRETQY
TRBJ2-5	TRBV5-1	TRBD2	ASSLTSGGEQETQY
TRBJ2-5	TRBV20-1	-	SASDSLLAPIQETQY
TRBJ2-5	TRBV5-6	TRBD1	ASSWDRFQETQY
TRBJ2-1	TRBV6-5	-	ASSFPGRAGNEQF
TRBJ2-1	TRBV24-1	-	ATSDTTRGMEQF
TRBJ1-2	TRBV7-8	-	ASRPRAGLYGYT
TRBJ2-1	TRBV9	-	ASSVASANEQF
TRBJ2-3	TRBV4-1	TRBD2	ASSQGGSGGPRTDTQY
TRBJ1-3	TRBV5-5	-	ASSLDRLSGNTIY
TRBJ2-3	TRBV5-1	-	ASSLVPPTDTQY
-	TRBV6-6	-	ASRRGAVYEQY
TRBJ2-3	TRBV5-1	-	ASSLEGEVTDTQY
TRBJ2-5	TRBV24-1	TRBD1	ATSDSLDRGETQY
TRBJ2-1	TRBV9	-	ASSVGGTGNNEQF
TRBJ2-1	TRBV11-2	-	ASSSDNYYNEQF
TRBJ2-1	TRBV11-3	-	ASSSGQAGLYNEQF
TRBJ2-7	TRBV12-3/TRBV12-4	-	ASSLLSGPYEQY
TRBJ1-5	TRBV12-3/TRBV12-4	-	ASGPQVHQPQH
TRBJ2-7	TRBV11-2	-	ASRDWGGPNSYEQY
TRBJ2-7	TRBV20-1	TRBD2	SALSGTSGGNYEQY